Following are 2 T cell receptor beta chains from one sample sequenced in a study of T cells in Graves' hyperthyroidism and ophthalmopathy. TCR beta CDR3 region amplification was performed from RNA transcripts. RT-PCR in the first round (using the HTBI primer set) targeted the TCR CDR3. MiXCR, run by TCRdb on the multiplex PCR reads, gives a single entry per CDR3 protein. The sample includes about 520,000 distinct CDR3 sequences, less than 25% of them seen just once. The specimen was blood. Receptors originate from a woman between 25 and 40 years old with Graves' ophthalmopathy.

The chain recombines TRBV27 with TRBJ1-2; no clear D gene. Trimming took off 6 bases at V and 4 bases at J, with 12 bases between the two ends. Germline CDR1 and CDR2: MNHEY and SMNVEV (reference sequence). The CDR3 covers 13 residues. CDR3 nucleotides: TGTGCCAGCAGCCCTGACAAGGCCTATGGCTACACCTTC. As protein: CASSPDKAYGYTF.

This clonotype occurred many times. This rearrangement joins TRBV29-1 to TRBJ2-2; 9 bases are shared with TRBD1. The CDR3 totals 14 residues. Unmatched junction bases numbered 3, after V lost 3 bases and J lost 4 bases. Germline CDR1 and CDR2: SQVTM and ANQGSEA. CDR3 sequence (DNA): TGCAGCGTTGACGGGACAGGGATCACCGGGGAGCTGTTTTTT. This codes for CSVDGTGITGELFF.